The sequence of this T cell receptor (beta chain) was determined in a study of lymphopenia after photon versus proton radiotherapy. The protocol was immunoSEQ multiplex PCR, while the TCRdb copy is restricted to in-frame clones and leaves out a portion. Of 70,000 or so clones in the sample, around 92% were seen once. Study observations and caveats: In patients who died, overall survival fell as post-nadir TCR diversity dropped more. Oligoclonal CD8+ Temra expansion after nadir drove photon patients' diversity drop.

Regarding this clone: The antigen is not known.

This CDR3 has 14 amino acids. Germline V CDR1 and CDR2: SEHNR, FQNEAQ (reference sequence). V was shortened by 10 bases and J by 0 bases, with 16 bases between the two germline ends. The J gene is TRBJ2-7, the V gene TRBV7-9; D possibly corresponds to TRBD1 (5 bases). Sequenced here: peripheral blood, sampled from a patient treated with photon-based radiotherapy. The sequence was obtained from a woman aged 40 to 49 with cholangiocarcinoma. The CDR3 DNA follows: TGTGCCACCCCTGGAGACAGAGACTCCTACGAGCAGTACTTC. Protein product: CATPGDRDSYEQYF.